These T cell receptor beta chains were read from a single sample in a study of Ad26.COV2.S vaccination and SARS-CoV-2 variants. Clones were sequenced by immunoSEQ multiplex PCR, and TCRdb holds only the in-frame ones, with some missing. The profile shows some 500,000 clones, about 88% of them singletons. Sequencing was performed on peripheral blood, taken in a trial of Ad26.COV2.S vaccine versus placebo. The receptors were sampled from a person aged 18-65 years who received the Ad26.COV2.S COVID-19 vaccine or a placebo. CDR3s include the opening cysteine and the closing phenylalanine or tryptophan. Fields, in order: CDR3 protein, CDR3 DNA, V gene, clone size, J gene, D gene. D genes are given only for firm matches. Expanded clones are given a class, and other clones once, few, many or no size at all.

CDR3 protein: CASSGTGNHGYTF
CDR3 DNA: TGTGCCAGTTCCGGGACAGGGAATCATGGCTACACCTTC
V gene: TRBV6-5
clone size: .
J gene: TRBJ1-2
D gene: TRBD1

CDR3 protein: CASSLYGGGSTEAFF
CDR3 DNA: TGTGCCAGCAGTCTATACGGGGGCGGGAGCACTGAAGCTTTCTTT
V gene: TRBV28
clone size: .
J gene: TRBJ1-1
D gene: .

CDR3 protein: CASSPGTGASIQYF
CDR3 DNA: TGCGCCAGCAGCCCCGGGACAGGGGCTTCCATTCAGTACTTC
V gene: TRBV5-1
clone size: .
J gene: TRBJ2-4
D gene: TRBD1

CDR3 protein: CATSRDLAGWSYNEQFF
CDR3 DNA: TGTGCCACCAGCAGAGATTTAGCGGGGTGGTCCTACAATGAGCAGTTCTTC
V gene: TRBV15
clone size: .
J gene: TRBJ2-1
D gene: TRBD2

CDR3 protein: CASSPPRSHRNGYTF
CDR3 DNA: TGTGCCAGCAGTCCCCCTCGCAGCCATCGGAATGGCTACACCTTC
V gene: TRBV6-5
clone size: .
J gene: TRBJ1-2
D gene: .

CDR3 protein: CASSPHGTDYGYTF
CDR3 DNA: TGTGCCAGCAGCCCACACGGGACAGACTATGGCTACACCTTC
V gene: TRBV6-5
clone size: .
J gene: TRBJ1-2
D gene: TRBD1

CDR3 protein: CASSLQTGFAYNEQFF
CDR3 DNA: TGCGCCAGCAGCTTGCAAACGGGGTTCGCCTACAATGAGCAGTTCTTC
V gene: TRBV5-1
clone size: .
J gene: TRBJ2-1
D gene: .

CDR3 protein: CASSLGGEQFF
CDR3 DNA: TGTGCCAGCAGCTTGGGTGGTGAGCAGTTCTTC
V gene: TRBV5-6
clone size: .
J gene: TRBJ2-1
D gene: .

CDR3 protein: CASSTGLEETQYF
CDR3 DNA: TGTGCCAGCTCAACAGGGTTGGAAGAGACCCAGTACTTC
V gene: TRBV18
clone size: .
J gene: TRBJ2-5
D gene: .

CDR3 protein: CASSLPGQGFGELFF
CDR3 DNA: TGTGCCAGCAGCTTACCGGGACAGGGCTTCGGGGAGCTGTTTTTT
V gene: TRBV7-6
clone size: .
J gene: TRBJ2-2
D gene: TRBD1

CDR3 protein: CASSSRPTGSYEQYF
CDR3 DNA: TGTGCCAGCAGCTCCCGCCCGACAGGGTCCTACGAGCAGTACTTC
V gene: TRBV7-6
clone size: once
J gene: TRBJ2-7
D gene: TRBD1

CDR3 protein: CASSQGARGYTF
CDR3 DNA: TGTGCCAGCAGTCAGGGGGCGCGCGGCTACACCTTC
V gene: TRBV12-3/TRBV12-4
clone size: .
J gene: TRBJ1-2
D gene: TRBD1

CDR3 protein: CASSRVRGTEAFF
CDR3 DNA: TGTGCCAGCAGTCGAGTTCGGGGCACTGAAGCTTTCTTT
V gene: TRBV7-9
clone size: .
J gene: TRBJ1-1
D gene: .

CDR3 protein: CASSADYRGRLGYTF
CDR3 DNA: TGTGCCAGCAGCGCAGACTACAGGGGGCGGCTTGGCTACACCTTC
V gene: TRBV7-2
clone size: .
J gene: TRBJ1-2
D gene: TRBD1

CDR3 protein: CASSYFGTGFNQPQHF
CDR3 DNA: TGTGCCAGCAGTTACTTTGGGACAGGCTTTAATCAGCCCCAGCATTTT
V gene: TRBV6-5
clone size: .
J gene: TRBJ1-5
D gene: TRBD1

CDR3 protein: CSVPRRGPRWDTEAFF
CDR3 DNA: TGCAGCGTCCCAAGAAGGGGGCCAAGGTGGGACACTGAAGCTTTCTTT
V gene: TRBV29-1
clone size: .
J gene: TRBJ1-1
D gene: TRBD1

CDR3 protein: CASSSRPGQGYEQYF
CDR3 DNA: TGTGCCAGCAGCTCCCGCCCCGGACAGGGCTACGAGCAGTACTTC
V gene: TRBV7-2
clone size: .
J gene: TRBJ2-7
D gene: TRBD1

CDR3 protein: CAWDRGSYNEQFF
CDR3 DNA: TGTGCCTGGGACAGGGGGTCCTACAATGAGCAGTTCTTC
V gene: TRBV30
clone size: once
J gene: TRBJ2-1
D gene: TRBD1

CDR3 protein: CASSPLQETQYF
CDR3 DNA: TGTGCCAGCAGTCCTCTCCAAGAGACCCAGTACTTC
V gene: TRBV27
clone size: .
J gene: TRBJ2-5
D gene: .

CDR3 protein: CASSMDSSEKLFF
CDR3 DNA: TGTGCCAGCAGCATGGACAGTAGTGAAAAACTGTTTTTT
V gene: TRBV9
clone size: .
J gene: TRBJ1-4
D gene: .

CDR3 protein: CASSQDGLADGREQFF
CDR3 DNA: TGCGCCAGCAGCCAAGACGGACTAGCTGATGGCCGTGAGCAGTTCTTC
V gene: TRBV4-3
clone size: .
J gene: TRBJ2-1
D gene: TRBD2

CDR3 protein: CASSQAGHPNTGELFF
CDR3 DNA: TGCGCCAGCAGCCAAGCCGGCCATCCGAACACCGGGGAGCTGTTTTTT
V gene: TRBV4-1
clone size: .
J gene: TRBJ2-2
D gene: .

CDR3 protein: CASSQASGGRAWNEQFF
CDR3 DNA: TGTGCCAGCAGCCAAGCGTCAGGCGGGAGGGCCTGGAATGAGCAGTTCTTC
V gene: TRBV4-2
clone size: .
J gene: TRBJ2-1
D gene: TRBD2

CDR3 protein: CAISESAGLTEAFF
CDR3 DNA: TGTGCCATCAGTGAGTCTGCGGGGCTGACTGAAGCTTTCTTT
V gene: TRBV10-3
clone size: .
J gene: TRBJ1-1
D gene: .

CDR3 protein: CASSQGPLETQYF
CDR3 DNA: TGCGCCAGCAGCCAGGGTCCCCTGGAGACCCAGTACTTC
V gene: TRBV4-3
clone size: .
J gene: TRBJ2-5
D gene: .

CDR3 protein: CASKGEGDEQYF
CDR3 DNA: TGCGCCAGCAAAGGGGAGGGGGATGAGCAGTACTTC
V gene: TRBV5-1
clone size: .
J gene: TRBJ2-7
D gene: .

CDR3 protein: CASSYKGLAGGWRNEQFF
CDR3 DNA: TGTGCCAGCAGTTACAAGGGACTAGCGGGAGGGTGGAGGAATGAGCAGTTCTTC
V gene: TRBV6-2/TRBV6-3
clone size: .
J gene: TRBJ2-1
D gene: TRBD2

CDR3 protein: CSVTPGQGVRGQFF
CDR3 DNA: TGCAGCGTGACACCGGGACAGGGTGTAAGAGGGCAGTTCTTC
V gene: TRBV29-1
clone size: .
J gene: TRBJ2-1
D gene: TRBD1

CDR3 protein: CASSFSWGYTF
CDR3 DNA: TGTGCCAGCAGCTTCTCCTGGGGCTACACCTTC
V gene: TRBV7-2
clone size: .
J gene: TRBJ1-2
D gene: .

CDR3 protein: CASSQKGGSTDTQYF
CDR3 DNA: TGTGCCAGCAGCCAGAAGGGAGGGAGCACAGATACGCAGTATTTT
V gene: TRBV5-4
clone size: .
J gene: TRBJ2-3
D gene: TRBD2

CDR3 protein: CASSLQGVYNEQFF
CDR3 DNA: TGTGCCAGCAGCCTACAGGGGGTGTACAATGAGCAGTTCTTC
V gene: TRBV3-1/TRBV3-2
clone size: .
J gene: TRBJ2-1
D gene: TRBD1

CDR3 protein: CASSLVLSYEQYF
CDR3 DNA: TGTGCCAGCAGCTTAGTCCTCTCCTACGAGCAGTACTTC
V gene: TRBV7-8
clone size: few
J gene: TRBJ2-7
D gene: .

CDR3 protein: CATSRGSGYNEQFF
CDR3 DNA: TGTGCCACCAGCAGAGGTAGCGGATACAATGAGCAGTTCTTC
V gene: TRBV15
clone size: once
J gene: TRBJ2-1
D gene: .

CDR3 protein: CAISELAGFYNEQFF
CDR3 DNA: TGTGCCATCAGTGAGTTGGCCGGCTTTTACAATGAGCAGTTCTTC
V gene: TRBV10-3
clone size: .
J gene: TRBJ2-1
D gene: .

CDR3 protein: CASSNPGTTTDTQYF
CDR3 DNA: TGTGCCAGCAGTAACCCCGGGACCACCACAGATACGCAGTATTTT
V gene: TRBV6-5
clone size: .
J gene: TRBJ2-3
D gene: .